These 7 T cell receptor beta chains share one sample of origin, sequenced in a study of T cell repertoires in cytomegalovirus infection. Their recognized antigens are unknown. TCRdb independently ran MiXCR on the reads; one entry per CDR3 protein. The data contain under 850,000 distinct CDR3 sequences, around 30% of them singletons. Here the sequenced sample was cultured PBMCs, taken from culture after CMV antigen stimulation. The source is a human donor in good health (CMV status not recorded). Some clones in this sample may be carry-over from other donors' samples.

V is TRBV5-4 and J is TRBJ2-3; the D call may be TRBD1 or TRBD2 (5 bases each). V lost 3 bases, J lost 7 bases, and 12 bases lay in between. This CDR3 is built from 13 residues. Germline CDR1 is SGHNT and CDR2 is YYREEE (reference sequence). The CDR3 loop is CASSWDLANTQYF. The CDR3 bases are TGTGCCAGCAGCTGGGACCTAGCAAATACGCAGTATTTT.

This rearrangement joins TRBV18 to TRBJ2-5; D remains ambiguous. Trimming removed 2 bases at V and 5 bases at J, with 3 bases between. This CDR3 has 11 amino acids. Germline assignment: CDR1 KGHSH and CDR2 LQKENI. CDR3 amino acids: CASSPDETQYF. The CDR3 bases are TGTGCCAGCTCACCAGATGAGACCCAGTACTTC.

This chain's CDR3 is CASSFDRYEQYF. The CDR3 DNA follows: TGTGCCAGCAGCTTCGACCGCTACGAGCAGTACTTC. The rearrangement joins TRBV3-1 to TRBJ2-7; D unclear. The length of the CDR3 is 12 residues. Germline V CDR1 and CDR2: LGHDT, YNNKEL (reference sequence). V was shortened by 5 bases and J by 3 bases, with 8 bases between the two germline ends.

This clonotype was observed once. V usage is TRBV6-6 and J usage is TRBJ1-1; 8 bases align to TRBD1. The CDR3 is 16 amino acids. After removal of 4 bases from V and 2 bases from J, the junction contained 9 bases not matched to a gene. CDR1 is MNHNY and CDR2 is SVGAGI in the germline V gene (reference sequence). CDR3 DNA sequence: TGTGCCAGCAGTTTTTCTCGGACAGGGATCAACACTGAAGCTTTCTTT. This codes for CASSFSRTGINTEAFF.

The table lists this clonotype with a few counts. The genes are TRBV12-3 or TRBV12-4 and TRBJ1-3; D gene uncertain. V lost 2 bases and J 0 bases, leaving 8 bases between the germline ends. This CDR3 contains 15 residues. The CDR3 protein is CASSLPYGSGNTIYF. The CDR3 nucleotides read TGTGCCAGCAGTTTACCCTACGGCTCTGGAAACACCATATATTTT.

The gene calls are TRBV28 and TRBJ2-7, with a tentative D call TRBD1 (5 bases). The germline gives CDR1 MDHEN, CDR2 SYDVKM. The CDR3 loop spans 14 amino acids. Deletions cut 3 bases from V and 3 bases from J, with 12 bases between. CDR3 region: CASSLRERGYEQYF. As DNA, the CDR3 is TGTGCCAGCAGTTTGAGAGAAAGGGGCTACGAGCAGTACTTC.

In DNA form, the CDR3 reads TGTGCCATCAGTGAGGGGGGGCCAGTAGATACGCAGTATTTT. This translates into CAISEGGPVDTQYF. The chain is built from TRBV10-3 and TRBJ2-3; D might be TRBD1 or TRBD2, each matching 6 bases. This CDR3 has 14 amino acids. The germline gives CDR1 ENHRY, CDR2 SYGVKD. Trimming removed 2 bases from V and 5 bases from J, with 11 bases in between.